These 28 T cell receptor beta chains were sequenced from one sample in a study of HIV-infected patients and healthy controls. Alpha and beta constant-region primers primed reverse transcription of around 540 ng RNA. Each of the alpha and beta chains got its own library through chain-specific third strand synthesis with indices. TCRdb re-called the 5' RACE reads through MiXCR, storing one row per CDR3 protein. The repertoire includes roughly 13,000 distinct CDR3 sequences, about 11% of them detected once, and 6% to 7% sits in the top ten. All unsorted peripheral T cells were captured because whole blood was used without fractionation. Sequencing was done on a sample of blood. These receptors all stem from an adult in good health.

This clonotype counts as medium-sized. The genes are TRBV2 and TRBJ2-1, with 8 bases matching TRBD2. V gave up 4 bases and J gave up 6 bases; unmatched junction bases: 5. Germline-derived CDR1 and CDR2 are SNHLY and FYNNEI. The CDR3 has 14 residues. For the CDR3, the DNA is TGTGCCAGCAGTGTGGCGGGAGGTGGCAATGAGCAGTTCTTC. It is translated as CASSVAGGGNEQFF.

This clonotype was observed a few times. The CDR3 sequence: CSARWAGADTQYF. DNA for the CDR3: TGCAGTGCTAGATGGGCGGGAGCGGATACGCAGTATTTT. The chain employs TRBV20-1 and TRBJ2-3; the match to TRBD2 covers 7 bases. Per the germline V gene, CDR1 is DFQATT and CDR2 is SNEGSKA (reference sequence). V lost 2 bases to trimming and J lost 6 bases; unmatched junction nucleotides: 5. The CDR3 runs 13 residues.

This clonotype was observed many times. V is TRBV7-8 and J is TRBJ2-5; D not resolved. With 5 bases removed from V and 1 base from J, the gap between germline ends came to 5 bases. This CDR3 contains 12 residues. Germline CDR1 reads SGHVS; CDR2 reads FQNEAQ. CDR3 protein: CASSPPQETQYF. CDR3 bases: TGTGCCAGCAGCCCCCCCCAAGAGACCCAGTACTTC.

The chain carries TRBV6-6 and TRBJ1-5; 7 bases line up with TRBD1. Germline CDR1 and CDR2: MNHNY and SVGAGI (reference sequence). The CDR3 contains 15 residues. V gave up 5 bases and J gave up 2 bases; unmatched junction bases: 6. The CDR3 nucleotides are TGTGCCAGCAGTCCACAGGGGCAGGGCAATCAGCCCCAGCATTTT. This codes for CASSPQGQGNQPQHF.

Many counts were recorded for this clonotype. The chain recombines TRBV27 with TRBJ2-6; D remains ambiguous. The germline V gene encodes CDR1 MNHEY and CDR2 SMNVEV (reference sequence). Trimming pared 5 bases from V and 0 bases from J, leaving 8 bases between. The CDR3 sequence is 15 residues long. The CDR3 reads CASSPQLSGANVLTF. In DNA form, the CDR3 reads TGTGCCAGCAGTCCTCAGCTCTCTGGGGCCAACGTCCTGACTTTC.

This clonotype is judged medium-sized. The V gene is TRBV6-1, the J gene TRBJ2-3; unclear D gene. CDR3 length: 13 residues. V dropped 2 bases and J dropped 0 bases, with 3 bases sitting between them. Germline V gene lookup returns CDR1 MNHNS and CDR2 SASEGT. The CDR3 loop reads CASSELSTDTQYF. The CDR3 DNA reads as TGTGCCAGCAGTGAACTGAGCACAGATACGCAGTATTTT.

There are many counts of this clonotype. V gene TRBV5-4 combines with J gene TRBJ2-7, with 8 positions matching TRBD1. Germline CDR1 SGHNT, CDR2 YYREEE (reference sequence). This CDR3 has 15 amino acids. V was pared by 3 bases and J by 4 bases, with 9 bases of the junction left unmatched. The CDR3 DNA is TGTGCCAGCAGCTCCGGTCAGGGGGCGGGTTACGAGCAGTACTTC. Protein: CASSSGQGAGYEQYF.

In this sample, this clonotype turned up many times. This chain uses TRBV27 with TRBJ1-1; D might be TRBD1 (5 bases). Trimming cost V 4 bases and J 4 bases, with 10 bases left between them. Germline V gene sequence: CDR1 MNHEY, CDR2 SMNVEV (reference sequence). The CDR3 contains 13 residues. Written as DNA, the CDR3 is TGTGCCAGCAGTTCCGGGACGAGCACTGAAGCTTTCTTT. Residues: CASSSGTSTEAFF.

This clonotype appeared a few times. V and J are TRBV2 and TRBJ2-1; TRBD1 matches at 7 bases. Germline V gene sequence: CDR1 SNHLY, CDR2 FYNNEI. This CDR3 is built from 16 residues. V lost 1 base to trimming and J lost 3 bases; unmatched junction nucleotides: 6. The CDR3 coding sequence is TGTGCCAGCAGTGAAGGAGACAGGGCGTTCTACAATGAGCAGTTCTTC. It encodes CASSEGDRAFYNEQFF.

By share, this clonotype ranks as medium-sized. V usage is TRBV11-2 and J usage is TRBJ2-1; no clear D. The length of the CDR3 is 12 residues. Per germline, CDR1 SGHAT and CDR2 FQNNGV. V lost 1 base and J 7 bases, leaving 5 bases between the germline ends. Written as DNA, the CDR3 is TGTGCCAGCAGCTTAGCCCTTAATGAGCAGTTCTTC. It is translated as CASSLALNEQFF.

This clonotype is medium-sized by share. The chain has TRBV7-8 and TRBJ2-1; 7 positions agree with TRBD2. Germline V gives CDR1 SGHVS, CDR2 FQNEAQ. The CDR3 is made up of 17 amino acids. J was trimmed by 0 bases and V by 1 base; bases with no gene match: 6. The CDR3, as DNA: TGTGCCAGCAGCTTAGACGAGCGGGAATACTCCTACAATGAGCAGTTCTTC. Protein product: CASSLDEREYSYNEQFF.

This clonotype is deemed medium-sized (0.01 to 0.1%). This chain joins TRBV4-1 and TRBJ2-3, with 11 bases aligning to TRBD1. V was pared by 2 bases and J by 8 bases, with 6 bases of the junction left unmatched. CDR1 is MGHRA and CDR2 is YSYEKL in the germline V gene. The CDR3 runs to 15 residues. CDR3 sequence: CASSQPGQGDGTQYF. The DNA of the CDR3 is TGCGCCAGCAGCCAACCGGGACAGGGGGACGGTACGCAGTATTTT.

Sample share makes this clonotype medium-sized. This chain uses TRBV11-2 with TRBJ2-3; D remains ambiguous. Germline lookup yields CDR1 SGHAT and CDR2 FQNNGV. With 1 base removed from V and 2 bases from J, the gap between germline ends came to 7 bases. The CDR3 runs to 14 residues. CDR3 bases: TGTGCCAGCAGCTTAGGCCAAATCACAGATACGCAGTATTTT. Protein sequence: CASSLGQITDTQYF.

This clonotype was counted at least ten times. The chain is built from TRBV19 and TRBJ1-1; TRBD1 might be the D (6 bases). Trimming cost V 8 bases and J 0 bases, with 19 bases left between them. The CDR3 has 16 residues. Looked up from germline, CDR1 is LNHDA and CDR2 is SQIVND (reference sequence). The CDR3 spells CASQSSYRALNTEAFF. CDR3 DNA sequence: TGTGCCAGTCAAAGCAGTTACAGGGCCTTGAACACTGAAGCTTTCTTT.

This clonotype is termed medium-sized. A read error may account for a junction end that differs from germline. This chain joins TRBV30 and TRBJ1-1, with 8 bases fitting TRBD1. The CDR3 is 10 residues long. Germline V lookup: CDR1 GTSNPN, CDR2 SVGIG (reference sequence). CDR3 loop: CAWSRGRMIF. DNA for the CDR3: TGTGCCTGGAGCAGGGGGCGGATGATCTTT.

The genes are TRBV30 and TRBJ2-7; D gene uncertain. The germline V gene encodes CDR1 GTSNPN and CDR2 SVGIG (reference sequence). The CDR3 spans 11 residues. Trimming cost V 3 bases and J 3 bases, with 6 bases left between them. CDR3 bases: TGTGCCTGGAGAGAGAGCTACGAGCAGTACTTC. Translating it yields CAWRESYEQYF.

This chain uses TRBV7-2 with TRBJ2-7; D possibly corresponds to TRBD2 (5 bases). The ends were cut back, 4 bases at V and 5 bases at J, with 12 bases in the middle. The germline CDR1 and CDR2 sequences are SGHTA and FQGNSA. The CDR3 is 13 amino acids. CDR3 sequence reads: CASSWSREHEQYF. Written as DNA, the CDR3 is TGTGCCAGCAGCTGGTCAAGGGAGCACGAGCAGTACTTC.

This clonotype was recorded at least ten times. The chain has TRBV5-1 and TRBJ2-2, with D tentatively TRBD1 (5 bases). Trimming shortened V by 0 bases and J by 5 bases, and 11 bases separated the two germline ends. The CDR3 is 15 amino acids. From germline, CDR1 is SGHRS and CDR2 YFSETQ. The chain's CDR3 is CASSLENRMTGELFF. CDR3 in DNA: TGCGCCAGCAGCTTGGAGAACAGGATGACCGGGGAGCTGTTTTTT. The full variable domain, completed using reference TRBV5-1 and TRBJ2-2, is KAGVTQTPRYLIKTRGQQVTLSCSPISGHRSVSWYQQTPGQGLQFLFEYFSETQRNKGNFPGRFSGRQFSNSRSEMNVSTLELGDSALYLCASSLENRMTGELFFGEGSRLTVL.

This clonotype was seen repeatedly, ten times or more. The chain employs TRBV3-1 and TRBJ2-6; the match to TRBD2 covers 8 bases. The germline V gene encodes CDR1 LGHDT and CDR2 YNNKEL (reference sequence). The CDR3 has 18 residues. With V trimmed by 4 bases and J by 0 bases, 8 bases remained unmatched. CDR3 in amino acids: CASSLEVAGPSGANVLTF. In DNA form, the CDR3 reads TGTGCCAGCAGCCTCGAGGTAGCGGGGCCCTCTGGGGCCAACGTCCTGACTTTC.

A single count supports this clonotype. The V call is TRBV20-1, the J call TRBJ2-5, with D unclear. Germline V lookup: CDR1 DFQATT, CDR2 SNEGSKA (reference sequence). The CDR3 has 11 residues. Trimming shortened V by 2 bases and J by 4 bases, and 5 bases separated the two germline ends. The CDR3 is CSARYPETQYF. As DNA, the CDR3 is TGCAGTGCTAGATACCCAGAGACCCAGTACTTC.

In this sample, this clonotype turned up many times. This chain links TRBV7-9 with TRBJ1-6; tentative D call: TRBD1 (5 bases). V shed 4 bases and J shed 10 bases, with 11 bases lying between them. Per the germline V gene, CDR1 is SEHNR and CDR2 is FQNEAQ (reference sequence). CDR3 size: 13 residues. The CDR3 DNA reads TGTGCCAGCAGCTCTGACTGGGACTCACCCCTCCACTTT. Amino acid sequence: CASSSDWDSPLHF.

Within the sample, this clonotype is medium-sized (0.01 to 0.1%). The rearrangement links TRBV6-5 to TRBJ2-2; weak D call: TRBD1 (6 bases). Germline values: CDR1 MNHEY, CDR2 SVGAGI. This CDR3 comprises 17 residues. V was shortened by 0 bases and J by 7 bases, with 18 bases between the two germline ends. The CDR3 spells CASSYSSPTGVGGELFF. The DNA of the CDR3 is TGTGCCAGCAGTTACTCGTCCCCGACAGGCGTGGGCGGGGAGCTGTTTTTT.

This clonotype was seen repeatedly, ten times or more. This rearrangement joins TRBV27 to TRBJ2-5; D not certain. The CDR3 contains 14 residues. Germline CDR1 is MNHEY and CDR2 is SMNVEV (reference sequence). Deletions cut 0 bases from V and 4 bases from J, with 9 bases between. CDR3 residues: CASSLSRLGETQYF. The CDR3, as DNA: TGTGCCAGCAGTTTATCGCGGCTGGGAGAGACCCAGTACTTC.

This clonotype is classed as medium-sized. This rearrangement joins TRBV20-1 to TRBJ2-1; D uncertain. The germline CDR1 and CDR2 sequences are DFQATT and SNEGSKA (reference sequence). V was cut by 6 bases and J by 2 bases, with 20 bases left in between. The CDR3 totals 16 residues. The CDR3 DNA reads TGCAGTGCCCTTAGCCGGCGAGCTTATCCCTACAATGAGCAGTTCTTC. Translation gives CSALSRRAYPYNEQFF.

By share of the sample, this clonotype is medium-sized. For the CDR3, the DNA is TGTGCCAGTAGCGATCGGCCCGGAAGATTTCTACCTGGAAACACCATATATTTT. As protein: CASSDRPGRFLPGNTIYF. The V call is TRBV19, the J call TRBJ1-3; no clear D gene. Deletions cut 6 bases from V and 2 bases from J, with 23 bases between. The CDR3 is made up of 18 amino acids. Germline CDR1 LNHDA, CDR2 SQIVND (reference sequence).

This clonotype is labeled as medium-sized. The rearrangement uses TRBV20-1 and TRBJ2-5, with TRBD1 matching over 7 bases. The CDR3 has 12 amino acids. Per the germline V gene, CDR1 is DFQATT and CDR2 is SNEGSKA (reference sequence). V trimming: 3 bases; J trimming: 5 bases; junction bases outside the gene matches: 3. The CDR3 sequence is CSARTGFETQYF. DNA for the CDR3: TGCAGTGCTAGGACAGGGTTCGAGACCCAGTACTTC.

This clonotype is medium-sized by share. The chain employs TRBV27 and TRBJ1-5, with D uncertain. V lost 8 bases and J lost 4, with 3 bases in between. CDR1 and CDR2 from the germline V gene are MNHEY and SMNVEV (reference sequence). The CDR3 has 10 amino acids. DNA of the CDR3: TGTGCCAGCTCTAATCAGCCCCAGCATTTT. As protein: CASSNQPQHF.

The chain carries TRBV28 and TRBJ2-3; a weak D match, TRBD1 (6 bases). The CDR3 consists of 13 residues. V shed 4 bases and J shed 11 bases, with 16 bases lying between them. Per the germline V gene, CDR1 is MDHEN and CDR2 is SYDVKM. The chain's CDR3 is CASSSGTTGKQYF. The CDR3 nucleotides are TGTGCCAGCAGTTCCGGGACCACAGGGAAGCAGTATTTT.